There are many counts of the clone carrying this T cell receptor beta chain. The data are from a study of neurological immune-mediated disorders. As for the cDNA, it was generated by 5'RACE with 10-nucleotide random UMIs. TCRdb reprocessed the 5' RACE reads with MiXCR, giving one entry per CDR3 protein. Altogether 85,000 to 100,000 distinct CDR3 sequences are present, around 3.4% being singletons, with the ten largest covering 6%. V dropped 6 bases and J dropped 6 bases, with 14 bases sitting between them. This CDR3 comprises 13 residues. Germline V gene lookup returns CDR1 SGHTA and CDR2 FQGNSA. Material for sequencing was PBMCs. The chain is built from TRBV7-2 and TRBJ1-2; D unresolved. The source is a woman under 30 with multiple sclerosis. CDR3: CASSHTPQDGYTF. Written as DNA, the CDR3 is TGTGCCAGCAGTCACACGCCTCAGGATGGCTACACCTTC.